Listed below are T cell receptor beta chains from one sample, sequenced in a study of cytomegalovirus exposure and HLA in healthy donors. Method: immunoSEQ multiplex PCR; TCRdb's copy keeps in-frame clones and lacks some. The repertoire holds some 140,000 clones, about 74% seen once, with about 2.9% in the top ten. Sequenced sample: PBMCs. These receptors all come from a man aged 35 to 55 in good health and CMV-seronegative. CDR3s include the opening cysteine and the closing phenylalanine or tryptophan. D genes are given only for firm matches. Some rows have no size entry. The others give once, few or many, or a class for an expanded clone.

CDR3: CASSLAARGHEQYF; DNA: TGTGCCAGCAGCTTAGCCGCTAGGGGGCACGAGCAGTACTTC; D: TRBD1; V: TRBV11-3; size: once; J: TRBJ2-7
CDR3: CASSLAPLGGGGTDTQYF; DNA: TGCGCCAGCAGCTTGGCCCCCTTGGGGGGGGGTGGCACAGATACGCAGTATTTT; D: TRBD2; V: TRBV5-1; size: few; J: TRBJ2-3
CDR3: CAWSVRAGGPYEQYF; DNA: TGTGCCTGGAGTGTACGGGCGGGAGGGCCCTACGAGCAGTACTTC; D: TRBD2; V: TRBV30; size: .; J: TRBJ2-7
CDR3: CASSLVLYEQYF; DNA: TGTGCCAGCAGCTTAGTACTCTACGAGCAGTACTTC; D: .; V: TRBV7-9; size: once; J: TRBJ2-7
CDR3: CASSLDGGLLNTEAFF; DNA: TGTGCCAGCAGCTTAGATGGAGGGCTATTGAACACTGAAGCTTTCTTT; D: .; V: TRBV11-3; size: .; J: TRBJ1-1
CDR3: CASSSSTGGSEKLFF; DNA: TGTGCCAGCAGCTCCTCGACAGGGGGCAGTGAAAAACTGTTTTTT; D: TRBD1; V: TRBV7-9; size: .; J: TRBJ1-4
CDR3: CASSTGLYTEAFF; DNA: TGTGCCAGTAGTACAGGGTTGTACACTGAAGCTTTCTTT; D: .; V: TRBV19; size: .; J: TRBJ1-1
CDR3: CASSEWTSGSNHEQFF; DNA: TGTGCCAGTAGCGAATGGACTAGCGGGAGTAACCATGAGCAGTTCTTC; D: TRBD2; V: TRBV19; size: .; J: TRBJ2-1
CDR3: CASTNRWNTGGYTF; DNA: TGTGCCAGCACTAACAGGTGGAATACAGGGGGCTACACCTTC; D: .; V: TRBV6-5; size: once; J: TRBJ1-2
CDR3: CSVWTGGGYTF; DNA: TGCAGCGTCTGGACGGGGGGTGGCTACACCTTC; D: .; V: TRBV29-1; size: .; J: TRBJ1-2
CDR3: CASSSFAAGGRETQYF; DNA: TGTGCCAGCAGTTCGTTTGCGGCAGGGGGCAGAGAGACCCAGTACTTC; D: TRBD1; V: TRBV6-9; size: .; J: TRBJ2-5
CDR3: CASSSLDSSNEKLFF; DNA: TGTGCCAGCAGTTCCTTGGACAGTTCTAATGAAAAACTGTTTTTT; D: .; V: TRBV6-5; size: .; J: TRBJ1-4
CDR3: CASSADLAGANNEQFF; DNA: TGTGCCAGCAGCGCCGACCTAGCGGGAGCGAACAATGAGCAGTTCTTC; D: TRBD2; V: TRBV9; size: .; J: TRBJ2-1
CDR3: CASSFTGVVGGTQYF; DNA: TGCGCCAGCAGCTTCACAGGGGTTGTCGGTGGGACCCAGTACTTC; D: TRBD1; V: TRBV5-1; size: once; J: TRBJ2-5
CDR3: CASSLAGGRDSPYEQYF; DNA: TGTGCCAGCAGCTTGGCCGGGGGTAGGGACAGTCCCTACGAGCAGTACTTC; D: .; V: TRBV5-4; size: .; J: TRBJ2-7
CDR3: CASSFGWATGNTIYF; DNA: TGTGCCAGCAGTTTTGGATGGGCCACTGGAAACACCATATATTTT; D: .; V: TRBV6-5; size: .; J: TRBJ1-3
CDR3: CASSQDLGTGRANYGYTF; DNA: TGCGCCAGCAGCCAAGATCTGGGGACAGGGCGAGCTAACTATGGCTACACCTTC; D: TRBD1; V: TRBV4-3; size: few; J: TRBJ1-2
CDR3: CASSSGSGANVLTF; DNA: TGTGCCAGCAGCTCAGGGTCTGGGGCCAACGTCCTGACTTTC; D: .; V: TRBV7-7; size: .; J: TRBJ2-6
CDR3: CASGLGSGGRDEQFF; DNA: TGTGCTAGTGGTTTGGGGTCAGGGGGTAGGGATGAGCAGTTCTTC; D: TRBD1; V: TRBV12-5; size: .; J: TRBJ2-1
CDR3: CATQLGGYGNEQFF; DNA: TGTGCCACCCAACTAGGCGGTTATGGGAATGAGCAGTTCTTC; D: .; V: TRBV6-5; size: .; J: TRBJ2-1
CDR3: CAWSGTGVYGYTF; DNA: TGTGCCTGGAGCGGGACAGGTGTCTATGGCTACACCTTC; D: TRBD1; V: TRBV30; size: few; J: TRBJ1-2
CDR3: CASRSGQGGTEAFF; DNA: TGTGCCAGCAGGAGCGGACAGGGCGGCACTGAAGCTTTCTTT; D: TRBD1; V: TRBV7-6; size: .; J: TRBJ1-1
CDR3: CASSLRRDDGYTF; DNA: TGTGCCAGCTCACTCCGACGGGATGATGGCTACACCTTC; D: .; V: TRBV18; size: .; J: TRBJ1-2
CDR3: CASSPGPGQGGYEQYF; DNA: TGCGCCAGCAGCCCGGGGCCGGGACAGGGGGGGTACGAGCAGTACTTC; D: TRBD1; V: TRBV4-3; size: .; J: TRBJ2-7
CDR3: CASSPTLEFNTIYF; DNA: TGCGCCAGCAGCCCGACCTTGGAGTTTAACACCATATATTTT; D: .; V: TRBV5-1; size: .; J: TRBJ1-3